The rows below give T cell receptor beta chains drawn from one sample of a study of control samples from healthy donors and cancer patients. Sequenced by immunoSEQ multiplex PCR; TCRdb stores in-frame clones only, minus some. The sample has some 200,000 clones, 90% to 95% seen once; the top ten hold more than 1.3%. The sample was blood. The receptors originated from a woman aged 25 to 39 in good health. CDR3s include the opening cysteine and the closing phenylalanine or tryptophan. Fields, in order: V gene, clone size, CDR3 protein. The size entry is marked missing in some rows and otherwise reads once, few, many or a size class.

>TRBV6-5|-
CASKIDRGNQPQHF
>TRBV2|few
CASRGGRTEAFF
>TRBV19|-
CASSIRGLAGLGEQFF
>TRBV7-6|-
CASSLGTSGREETQYF
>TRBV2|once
CASTGYEQYF
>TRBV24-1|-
CATSDLAGLGQYF
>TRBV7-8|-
CASSLAFGGGYEQYF
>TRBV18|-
CASSPETVTGELFF
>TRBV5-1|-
CASSRDTAYGCAF
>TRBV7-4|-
CANSLAHQPQHF
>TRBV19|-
CASSIGRRGVETQYF
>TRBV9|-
CASSLGAATEAFF
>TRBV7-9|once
CASSLLTGRVTEAFF
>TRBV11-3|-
CASSLGTQGNYGYTF
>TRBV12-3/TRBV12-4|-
CASSFSRGETQYF
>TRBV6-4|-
CASSDSGQPNSPLHF
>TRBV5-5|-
CASSLVGEGTDTQYF
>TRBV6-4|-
CASRGDRQGLEQYF
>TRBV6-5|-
CASSVTGTGGNTIYF
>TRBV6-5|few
CASSSRLAGSYEQYF
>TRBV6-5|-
CASTKTGGWDGYTF
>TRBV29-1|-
CSVEFGGSGADTQYF
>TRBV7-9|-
CASSLIRTGNTEAFF
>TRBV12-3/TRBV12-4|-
CASSFGYYEQYF
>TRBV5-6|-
CASSLTGVTGELFF
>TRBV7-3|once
CASSHPGTSGNEQFF
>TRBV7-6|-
CASSLVRGGSYNEQFF
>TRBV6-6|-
CASSYEGRYNEKLFF
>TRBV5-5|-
CASSLGQGVNTIYF
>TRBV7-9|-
CASSLDRTQPQHF